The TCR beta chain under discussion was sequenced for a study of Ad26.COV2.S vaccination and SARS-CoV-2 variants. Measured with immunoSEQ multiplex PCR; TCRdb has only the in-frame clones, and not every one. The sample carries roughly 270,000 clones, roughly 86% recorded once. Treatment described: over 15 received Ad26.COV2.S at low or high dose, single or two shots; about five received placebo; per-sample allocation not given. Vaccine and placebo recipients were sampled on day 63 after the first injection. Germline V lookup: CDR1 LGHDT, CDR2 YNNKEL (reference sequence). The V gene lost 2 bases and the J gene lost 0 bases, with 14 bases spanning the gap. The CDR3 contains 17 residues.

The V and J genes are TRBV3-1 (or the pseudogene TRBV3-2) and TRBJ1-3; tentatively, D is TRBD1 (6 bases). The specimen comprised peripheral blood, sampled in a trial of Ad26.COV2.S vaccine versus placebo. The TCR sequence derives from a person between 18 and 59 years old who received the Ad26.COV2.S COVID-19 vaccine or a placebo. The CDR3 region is CASSQWWTVSSGNTIYF. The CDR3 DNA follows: TGTGCCAGCAGCCAATGGTGGACAGTTTCCTCTGGAAACACCATATATTTT.